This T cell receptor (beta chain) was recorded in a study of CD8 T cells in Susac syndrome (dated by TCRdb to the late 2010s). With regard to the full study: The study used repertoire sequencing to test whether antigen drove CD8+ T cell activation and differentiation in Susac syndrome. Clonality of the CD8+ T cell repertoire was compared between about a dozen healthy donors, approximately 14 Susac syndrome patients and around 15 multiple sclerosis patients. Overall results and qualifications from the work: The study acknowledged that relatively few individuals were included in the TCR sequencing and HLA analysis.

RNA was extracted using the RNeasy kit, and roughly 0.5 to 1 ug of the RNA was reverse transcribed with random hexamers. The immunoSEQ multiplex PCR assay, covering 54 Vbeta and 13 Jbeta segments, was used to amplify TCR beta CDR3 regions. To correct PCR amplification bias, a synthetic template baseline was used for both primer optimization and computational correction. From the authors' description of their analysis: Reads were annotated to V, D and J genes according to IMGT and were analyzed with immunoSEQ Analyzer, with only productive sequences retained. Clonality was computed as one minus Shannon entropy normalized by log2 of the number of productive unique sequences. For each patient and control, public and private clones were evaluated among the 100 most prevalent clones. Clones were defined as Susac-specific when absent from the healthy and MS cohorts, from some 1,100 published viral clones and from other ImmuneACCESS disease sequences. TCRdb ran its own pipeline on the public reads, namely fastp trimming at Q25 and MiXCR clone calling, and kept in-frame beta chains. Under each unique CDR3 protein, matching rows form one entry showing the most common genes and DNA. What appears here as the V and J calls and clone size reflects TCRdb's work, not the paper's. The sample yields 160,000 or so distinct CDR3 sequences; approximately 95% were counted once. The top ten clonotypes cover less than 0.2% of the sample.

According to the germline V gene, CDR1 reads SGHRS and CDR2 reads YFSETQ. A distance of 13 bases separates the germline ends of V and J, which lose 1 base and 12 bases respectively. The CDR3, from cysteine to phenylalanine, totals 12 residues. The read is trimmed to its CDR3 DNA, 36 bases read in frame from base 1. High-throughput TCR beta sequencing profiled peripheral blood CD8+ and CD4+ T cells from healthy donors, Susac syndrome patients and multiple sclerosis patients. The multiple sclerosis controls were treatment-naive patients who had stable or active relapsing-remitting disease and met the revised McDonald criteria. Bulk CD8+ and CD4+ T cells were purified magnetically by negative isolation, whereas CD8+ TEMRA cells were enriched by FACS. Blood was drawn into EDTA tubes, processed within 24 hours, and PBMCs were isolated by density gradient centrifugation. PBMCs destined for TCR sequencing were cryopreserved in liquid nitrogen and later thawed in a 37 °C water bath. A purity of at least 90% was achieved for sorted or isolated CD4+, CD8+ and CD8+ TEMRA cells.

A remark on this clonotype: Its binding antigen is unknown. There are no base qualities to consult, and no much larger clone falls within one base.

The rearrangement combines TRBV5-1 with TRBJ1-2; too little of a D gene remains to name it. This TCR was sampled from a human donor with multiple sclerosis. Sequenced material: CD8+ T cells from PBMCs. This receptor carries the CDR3 CASSLWSVRDTF. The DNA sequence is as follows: TGCGCCAGCAGCTTGTGGTCGGTTCGTGACACCTTC.